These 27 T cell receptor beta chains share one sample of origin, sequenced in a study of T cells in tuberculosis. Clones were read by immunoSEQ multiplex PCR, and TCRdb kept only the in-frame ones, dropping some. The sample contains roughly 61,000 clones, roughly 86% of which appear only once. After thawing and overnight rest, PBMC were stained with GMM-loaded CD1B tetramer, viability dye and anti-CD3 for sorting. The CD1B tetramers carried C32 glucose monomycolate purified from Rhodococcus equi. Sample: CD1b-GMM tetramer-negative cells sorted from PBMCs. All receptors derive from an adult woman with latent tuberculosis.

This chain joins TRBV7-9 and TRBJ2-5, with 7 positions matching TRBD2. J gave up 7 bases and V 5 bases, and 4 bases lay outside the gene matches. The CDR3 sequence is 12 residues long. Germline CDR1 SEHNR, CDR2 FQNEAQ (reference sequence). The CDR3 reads CASSPPGGTQYF. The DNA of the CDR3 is TGTGCCAGCAGCCCCCCGGGGGGGACCCAGTACTTC.

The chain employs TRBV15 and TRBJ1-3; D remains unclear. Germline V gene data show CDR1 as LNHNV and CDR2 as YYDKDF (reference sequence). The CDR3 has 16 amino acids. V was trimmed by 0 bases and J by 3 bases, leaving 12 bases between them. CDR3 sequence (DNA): TGTGCCACCAGCAGAGATTTGGTAGACATTGGAAACACCATATATTTT. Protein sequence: CATSRDLVDIGNTIYF.

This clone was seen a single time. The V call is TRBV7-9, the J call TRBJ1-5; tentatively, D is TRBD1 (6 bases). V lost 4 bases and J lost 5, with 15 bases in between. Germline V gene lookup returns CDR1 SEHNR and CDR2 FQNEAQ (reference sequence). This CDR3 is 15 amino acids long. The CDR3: CASSSTLTGHQPQHF. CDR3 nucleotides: TGTGCCAGCAGCTCAACCCTCACAGGGCATCAGCCCCAGCATTTT.

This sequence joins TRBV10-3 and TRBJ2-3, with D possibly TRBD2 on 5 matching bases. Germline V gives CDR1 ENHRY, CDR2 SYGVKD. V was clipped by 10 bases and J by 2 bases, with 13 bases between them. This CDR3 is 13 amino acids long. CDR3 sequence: CATGSTATDTQYF. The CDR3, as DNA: TGTGCCACGGGAAGCACAGCCACAGATACGCAGTATTTT.

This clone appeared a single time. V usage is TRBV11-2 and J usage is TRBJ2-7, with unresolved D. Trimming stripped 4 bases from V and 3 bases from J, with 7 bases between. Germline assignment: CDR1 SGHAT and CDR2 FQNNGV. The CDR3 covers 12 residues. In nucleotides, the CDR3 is TGTGCCAGCAGCTCCTTAGACTACGAGCAGTACTTC. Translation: CASSSLDYEQYF.

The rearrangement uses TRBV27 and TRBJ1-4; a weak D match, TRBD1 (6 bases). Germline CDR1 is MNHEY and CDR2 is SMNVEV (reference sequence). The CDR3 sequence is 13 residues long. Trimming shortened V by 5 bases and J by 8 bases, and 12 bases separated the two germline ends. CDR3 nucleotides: TGTGCCAGCAGTCTGGGGGCGGAGGAAAAACTGTTTTTT. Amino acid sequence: CASSLGAEEKLFF.

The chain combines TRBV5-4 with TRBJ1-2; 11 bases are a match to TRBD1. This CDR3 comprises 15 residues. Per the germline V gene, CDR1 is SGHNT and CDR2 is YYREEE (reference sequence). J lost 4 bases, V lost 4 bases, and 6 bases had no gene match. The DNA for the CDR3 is TGTGCCAGCAGCGGGGGGGACAGGGGGAGCTATGGCTACACCTTC. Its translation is CASSGGDRGSYGYTF.

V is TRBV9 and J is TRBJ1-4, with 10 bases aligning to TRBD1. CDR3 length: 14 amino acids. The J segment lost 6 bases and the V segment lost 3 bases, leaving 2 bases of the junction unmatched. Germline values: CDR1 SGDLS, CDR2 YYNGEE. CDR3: CASSAGQGHEKLFF. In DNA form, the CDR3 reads TGTGCCAGCAGCGCGGGACAGGGGCATGAAAAACTGTTTTTT.

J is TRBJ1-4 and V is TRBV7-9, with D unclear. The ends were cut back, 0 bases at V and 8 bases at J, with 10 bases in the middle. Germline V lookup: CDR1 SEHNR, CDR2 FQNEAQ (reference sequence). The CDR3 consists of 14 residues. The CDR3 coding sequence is TGTGCCAGCAGCTTAGCCCCTTTCGGGGAAAAACTGTTTTTT. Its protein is CASSLAPFGEKLFF.

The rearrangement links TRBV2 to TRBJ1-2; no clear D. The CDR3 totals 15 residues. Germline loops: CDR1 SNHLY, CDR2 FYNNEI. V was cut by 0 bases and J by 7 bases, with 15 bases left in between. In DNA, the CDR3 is TGTGCCAGCAGTGAAGCGCTTAGCGCTTGGGGTGGCTACACCTTC. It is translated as CASSEALSAWGGYTF. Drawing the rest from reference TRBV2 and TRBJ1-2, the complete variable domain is EPEVTQTPSHQVTQMGQEVILRCVPISNHLYFYWYRQILGQKVEFLVSFYNNEISEKSEIFDDQFSVERPDGSNFTLKIRSTKLEDSAMYFCASSEALSAWGGYTFGSGTRLTVV.

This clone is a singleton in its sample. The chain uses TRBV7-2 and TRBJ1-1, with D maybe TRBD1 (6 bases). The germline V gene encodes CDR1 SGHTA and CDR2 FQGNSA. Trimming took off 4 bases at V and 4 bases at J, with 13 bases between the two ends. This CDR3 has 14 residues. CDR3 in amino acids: CASSSDRFITEAFF. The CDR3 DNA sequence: TGTGCCAGCAGCTCCGACAGGTTCATCACTGAAGCTTTCTTT.

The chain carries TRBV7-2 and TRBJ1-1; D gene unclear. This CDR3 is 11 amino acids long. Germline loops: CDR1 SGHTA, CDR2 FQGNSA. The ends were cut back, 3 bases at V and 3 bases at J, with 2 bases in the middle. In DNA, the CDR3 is TGTGCCAGCAGCTTCGACACTGAAGCTTTCTTT. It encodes CASSFDTEAFF.

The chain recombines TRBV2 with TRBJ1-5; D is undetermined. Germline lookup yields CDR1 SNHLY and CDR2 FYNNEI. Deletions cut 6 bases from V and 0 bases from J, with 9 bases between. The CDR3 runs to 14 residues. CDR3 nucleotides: TGTGCCAGCAGCGGAGCTAATAGCAATCAGCCCCAGCATTTT. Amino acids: CASSGANSNQPQHF.

The CDR3 coding sequence is TGTGCCAGCACCGGCGGGACAGGGCGTAACGAGCAGTACTTC. Its translation: CASTGGTGRNEQYF. This chain joins TRBV27 and TRBJ2-7, with TRBD1 matching over 9 bases. The CDR3 runs 14 residues. After removal of 7 bases from V and 5 bases from J, the junction contained 9 bases not matched to a gene. From germline, CDR1 is MNHEY and CDR2 SMNVEV (reference sequence).

The CDR3 is CASSLRTPFLTGELFF. In nucleotides, the CDR3 is TGCGCCAGCAGCTTGAGGACTCCTTTTTTAACCGGGGAGCTGTTTTTT. This chain joins TRBV5-1 and TRBJ2-2; D is perhaps TRBD2 (5 bases). This CDR3 region has 16 residues. Deletions cut 1 base from V and 5 bases from J, with 15 bases between. CDR1 and CDR2 (germline): SGHRS, YFSETQ.

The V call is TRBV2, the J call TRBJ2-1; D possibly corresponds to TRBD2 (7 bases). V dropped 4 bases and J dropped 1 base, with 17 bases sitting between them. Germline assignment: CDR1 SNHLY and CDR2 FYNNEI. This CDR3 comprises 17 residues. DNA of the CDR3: TGTGCCAGCAGTGTAGAGGGGGGGGGCGTGTCCTACAATGAGCAGTTCTTC. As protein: CASSVEGGGVSYNEQFF.

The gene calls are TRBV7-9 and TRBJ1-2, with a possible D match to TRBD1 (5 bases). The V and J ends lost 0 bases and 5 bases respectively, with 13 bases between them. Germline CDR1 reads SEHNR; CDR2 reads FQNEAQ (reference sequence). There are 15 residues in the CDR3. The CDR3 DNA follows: TGTGCCAGCAGCTTAGCTATTCAGGGAATTTATGGCTACACCTTC. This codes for CASSLAIQGIYGYTF.

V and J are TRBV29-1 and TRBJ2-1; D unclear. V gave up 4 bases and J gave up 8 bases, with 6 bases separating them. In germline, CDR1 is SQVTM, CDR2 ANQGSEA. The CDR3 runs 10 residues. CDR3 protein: CSVVLYEQFF. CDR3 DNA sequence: TGCAGCGTTGTCCTCTATGAGCAGTTCTTC.

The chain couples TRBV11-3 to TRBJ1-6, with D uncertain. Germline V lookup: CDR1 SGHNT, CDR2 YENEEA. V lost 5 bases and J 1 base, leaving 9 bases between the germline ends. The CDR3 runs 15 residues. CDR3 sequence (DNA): TGTGCCAGCAGCGGAGAGCGGTCCTATAATTCACCCCTCCACTTT. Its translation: CASSGERSYNSPLHF.

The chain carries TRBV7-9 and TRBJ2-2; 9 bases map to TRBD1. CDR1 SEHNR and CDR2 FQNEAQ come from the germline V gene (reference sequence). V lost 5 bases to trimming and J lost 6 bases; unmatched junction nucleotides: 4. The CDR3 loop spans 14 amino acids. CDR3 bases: TGTGCCAGCAGCCCGCGGACAGGGGCCGGGGAGCTGTTTTTT. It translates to CASSPRTGAGELFF.

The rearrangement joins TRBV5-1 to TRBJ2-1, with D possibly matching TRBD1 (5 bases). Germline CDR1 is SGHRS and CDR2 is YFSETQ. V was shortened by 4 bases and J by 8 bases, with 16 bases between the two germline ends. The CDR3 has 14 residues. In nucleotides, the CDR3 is TGCGCCAGCAGCCTGCTAGGGGTTCTCGATGAGCAGTTCTTC. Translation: CASSLLGVLDEQFF. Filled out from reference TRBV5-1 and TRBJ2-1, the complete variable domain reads KAGVTQTPRYLIKTRGQQVTLSCSPISGHRSVSWYQQTPGQGLQFLFEYFSETQRNKGNFPGRFSGRQFSNSRSEMNVSTLELGDSALYLCASSLLGVLDEQFFGPGTRLTVL.

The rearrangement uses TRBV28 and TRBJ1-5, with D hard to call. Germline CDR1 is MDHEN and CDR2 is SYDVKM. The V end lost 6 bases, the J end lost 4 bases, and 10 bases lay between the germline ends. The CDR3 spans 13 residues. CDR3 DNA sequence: TGTGCCAGCAGCCCCGCGGGGAATCAGCCCCAGCATTTT. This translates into CASSPAGNQPQHF.

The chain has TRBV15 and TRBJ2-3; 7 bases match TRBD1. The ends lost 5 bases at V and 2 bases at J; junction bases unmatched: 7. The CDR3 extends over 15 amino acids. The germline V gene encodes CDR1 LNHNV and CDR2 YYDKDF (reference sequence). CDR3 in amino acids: CATSGGQFLTDTQYF. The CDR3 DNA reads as TGTGCCACCAGCGGGGGACAGTTTCTCACAGATACGCAGTATTTT.

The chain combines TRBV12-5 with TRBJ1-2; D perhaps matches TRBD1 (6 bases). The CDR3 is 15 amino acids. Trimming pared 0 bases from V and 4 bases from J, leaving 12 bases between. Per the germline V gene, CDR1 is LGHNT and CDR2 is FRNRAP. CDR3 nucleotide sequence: TGTGCTAGTGGTTTGGTACCGGGCAGGGGCTATGGCTACACCTTC. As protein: CASGLVPGRGYGYTF.

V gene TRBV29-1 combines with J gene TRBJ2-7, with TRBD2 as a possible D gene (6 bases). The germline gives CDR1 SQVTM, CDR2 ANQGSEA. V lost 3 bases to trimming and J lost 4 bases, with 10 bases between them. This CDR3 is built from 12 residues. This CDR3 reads CSVESGRYEQYF. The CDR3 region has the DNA TGCAGCGTTGAGTCAGGGAGGTACGAGCAGTACTTC.

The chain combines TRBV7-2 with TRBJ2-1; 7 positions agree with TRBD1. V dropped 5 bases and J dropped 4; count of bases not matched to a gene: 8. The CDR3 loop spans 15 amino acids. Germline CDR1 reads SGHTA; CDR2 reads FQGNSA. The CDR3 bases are TGTGCCAGCAGCGCCTACAGGGGCGCTTACAATGAGCAGTTCTTC. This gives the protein CASSAYRGAYNEQFF.

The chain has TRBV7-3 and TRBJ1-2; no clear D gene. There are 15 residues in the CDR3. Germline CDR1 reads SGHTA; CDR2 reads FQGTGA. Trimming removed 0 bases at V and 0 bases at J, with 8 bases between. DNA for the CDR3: TGTGCCAGCAGCTTAACCGGAGGAGCTAACTATGGCTACACCTTC. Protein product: CASSLTGGANYGYTF.